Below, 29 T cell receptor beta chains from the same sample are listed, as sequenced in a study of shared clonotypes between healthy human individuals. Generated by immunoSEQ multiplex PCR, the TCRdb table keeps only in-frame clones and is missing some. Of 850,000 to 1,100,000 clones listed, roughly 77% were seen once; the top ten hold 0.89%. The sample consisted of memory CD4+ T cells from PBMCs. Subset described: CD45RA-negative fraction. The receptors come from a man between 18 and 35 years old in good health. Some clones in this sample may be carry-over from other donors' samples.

CDR3 DNA sequence: TGTGCCAGCAGTGAACCCAACGAGTCTATATACAATGAGCAGTTCTTC. Translating gives CASSEPNESIYNEQFF. The J gene is TRBJ2-1, the V gene TRBV6-1; D remains ambiguous. The CDR3 has 16 residues. Germline CDR1 reads MNHNS; CDR2 reads SASEGT. V was pared by 2 bases and J by 4 bases, with 15 bases between.

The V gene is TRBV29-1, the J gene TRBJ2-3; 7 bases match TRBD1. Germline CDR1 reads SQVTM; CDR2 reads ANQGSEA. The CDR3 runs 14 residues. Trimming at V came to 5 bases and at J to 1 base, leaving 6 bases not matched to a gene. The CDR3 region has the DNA TGCAGCGTTTCCCGAGGACAGGGCACAGATACGCAGTATTTT. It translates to CSVSRGQGTDTQYF.

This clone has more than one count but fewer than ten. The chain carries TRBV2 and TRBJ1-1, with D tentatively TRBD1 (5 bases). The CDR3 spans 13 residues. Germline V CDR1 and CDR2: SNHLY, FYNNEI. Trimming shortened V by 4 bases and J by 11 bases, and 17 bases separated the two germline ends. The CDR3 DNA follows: TGTGCCAGCAGTGCCTCCGGGACCGGCGACGCTTTCTTT. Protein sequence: CASSASGTGDAFF. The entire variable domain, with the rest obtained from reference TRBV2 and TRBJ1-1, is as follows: EPEVTQTPSHQVTQMGQEVILRCVPISNHLYFYWYRQILGQKVEFLVSFYNNEISEKSEIFDDQFSVERPDGSNFTLKIRSTKLEDSAMYFCASSASGTGDAFFGQGTRLTVV.

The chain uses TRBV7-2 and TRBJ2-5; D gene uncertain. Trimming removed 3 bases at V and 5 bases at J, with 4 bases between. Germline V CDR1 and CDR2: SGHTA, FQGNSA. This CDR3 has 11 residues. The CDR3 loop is CASSFYETQYF. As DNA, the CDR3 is TGTGCCAGCAGCTTCTATGAGACCCAGTACTTC. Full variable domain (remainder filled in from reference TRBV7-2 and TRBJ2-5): GAGVSQSPSNKVTEKGKDVELRCDPISGHTALYWYRQSLGQGLEFLIYFQGNSAPDKSGLPSDRFSAERTGGSVSTLTIQRTQQEDSAVYLCASSFYETQYFGPGTRLLVL.

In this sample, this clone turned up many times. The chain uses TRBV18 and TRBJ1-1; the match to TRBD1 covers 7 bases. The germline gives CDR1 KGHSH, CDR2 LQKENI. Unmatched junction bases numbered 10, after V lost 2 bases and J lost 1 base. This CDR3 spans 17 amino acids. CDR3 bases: TGTGCCAGCTCACCAACACCTGCCGGGACAGCGAACACTGAAGCTTTCTTT. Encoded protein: CASSPTPAGTANTEAFF. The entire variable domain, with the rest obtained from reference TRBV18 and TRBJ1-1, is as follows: NAGVMQNPRHLVRRRGQEARLRCSPMKGHSHVYWYRQLPEEGLKFMVYLQKENIIDESGMPKERFSAEFPKEGPSILRIQQVVRGDSAAYFCASSPTPAGTANTEAFFGQGTRLTVV.

The CDR3 coding sequence is TGTGCCAGCAGCCGCTCTCTAGCGGGAGGGCGGAATGAGCAGTTCTTC. This encodes CASSRSLAGGRNEQFF. This sequence joins TRBV5-4 and TRBJ2-1; 12 nucleotides agree with TRBD2. Germline trimming cut 4 bases from V and 7 bases from J; bases unmatched to any gene: 9. The CDR3 covers 16 residues. Germline CDR1 reads SGHNT; CDR2 reads YYREEE (reference sequence).

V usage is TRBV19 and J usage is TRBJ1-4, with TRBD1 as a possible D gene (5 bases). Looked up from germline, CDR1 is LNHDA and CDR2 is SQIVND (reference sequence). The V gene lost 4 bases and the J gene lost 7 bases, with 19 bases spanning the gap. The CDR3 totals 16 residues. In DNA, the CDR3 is TGTGCCAGTAGTACCTTCGCGACAGCGTTAAGTGAAAAACTGTTTTTT. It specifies CASSTFATALSEKLFF.

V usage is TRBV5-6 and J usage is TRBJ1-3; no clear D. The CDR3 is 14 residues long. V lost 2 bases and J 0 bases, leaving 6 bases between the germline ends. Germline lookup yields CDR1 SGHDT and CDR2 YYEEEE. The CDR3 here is CASSLSSSGNTIYF. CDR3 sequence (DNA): TGTGCCAGCAGCTTATCGTCCTCTGGAAACACCATATATTTT.

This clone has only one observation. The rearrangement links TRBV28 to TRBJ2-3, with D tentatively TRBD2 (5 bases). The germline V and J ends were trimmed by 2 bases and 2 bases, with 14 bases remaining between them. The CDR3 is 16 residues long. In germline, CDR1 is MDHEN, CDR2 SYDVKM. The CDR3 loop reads CASSLGSAINTDTQYF. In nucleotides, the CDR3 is TGTGCCAGCAGTTTAGGGAGCGCAATAAACACAGATACGCAGTATTTT. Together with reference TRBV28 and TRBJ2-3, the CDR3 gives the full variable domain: DVKVTQSSRYLVKRTGEKVFLECVQDMDHENMFWYRQDPGLGLRLIYFSYDVKMKEKGDIPEGYSVSREKKERFSLILESASTNQTSMYLCASSLGSAINTDTQYFGPGTRLTVL.

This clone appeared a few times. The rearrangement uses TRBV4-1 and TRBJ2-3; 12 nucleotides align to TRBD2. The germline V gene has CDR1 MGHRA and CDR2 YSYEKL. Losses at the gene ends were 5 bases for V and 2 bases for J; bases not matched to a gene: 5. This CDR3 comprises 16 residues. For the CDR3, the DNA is TGCGCCAGCAGCTCGGGACTAGCGGGCTCCACAGATACGCAGTATTTT. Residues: CASSSGLAGSTDTQYF.

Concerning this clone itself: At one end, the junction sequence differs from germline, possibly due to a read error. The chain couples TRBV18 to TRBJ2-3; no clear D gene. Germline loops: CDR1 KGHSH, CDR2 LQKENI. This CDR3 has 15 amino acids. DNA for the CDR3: TGTGCCAACTCAATTTCGGCAGGACGCACAGATACGCAGTATTTT. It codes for CANSISAGRTDTQYF.

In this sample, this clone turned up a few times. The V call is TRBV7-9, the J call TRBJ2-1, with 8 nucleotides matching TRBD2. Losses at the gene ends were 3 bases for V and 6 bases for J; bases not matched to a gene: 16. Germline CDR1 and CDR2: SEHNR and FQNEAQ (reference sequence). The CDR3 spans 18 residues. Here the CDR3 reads CASSFSTSGGVILNEQFF. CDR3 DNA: TGTGCCAGCAGCTTTTCAACTAGCGGAGGCGTTATACTCAATGAGCAGTTCTTC. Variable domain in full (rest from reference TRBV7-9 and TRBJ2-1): DTGVSQNPRHKITKRGQNVTFRCDPISEHNRLYWYRQTLGQGPEFLTYFQNEAQLEKSRLLSDRFSAERPKGSFSTLEIQRTEQGDSAMYLCASSFSTSGGVILNEQFFGPGTRLTVL.

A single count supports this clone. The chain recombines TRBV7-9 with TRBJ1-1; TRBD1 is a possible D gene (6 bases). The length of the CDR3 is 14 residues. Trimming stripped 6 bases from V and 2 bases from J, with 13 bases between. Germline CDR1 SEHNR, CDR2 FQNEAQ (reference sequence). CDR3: CASRSGRGNTEAFF. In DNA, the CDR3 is TGTGCCAGCAGGTCAGGCAGGGGAAACACTGAAGCTTTCTTT. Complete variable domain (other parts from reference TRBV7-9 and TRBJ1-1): DTGVSQNPRHKITKRGQNVTFRCDPISEHNRLYWYRQTLGQGPEFLTYFQNEAQLEKSRLLSDRFSAERPKGSFSTLEIQRTEQGDSAMYLCASRSGRGNTEAFFGQGTRLTVV.

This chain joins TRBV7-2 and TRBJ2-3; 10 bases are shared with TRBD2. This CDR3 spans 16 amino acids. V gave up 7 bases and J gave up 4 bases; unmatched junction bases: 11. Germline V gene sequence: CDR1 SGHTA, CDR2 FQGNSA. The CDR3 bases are TGTGCCAGCACCTACCAACTAGCGGGAAGTGCAGATACGCAGTATTTT. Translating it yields CASTYQLAGSADTQYF.

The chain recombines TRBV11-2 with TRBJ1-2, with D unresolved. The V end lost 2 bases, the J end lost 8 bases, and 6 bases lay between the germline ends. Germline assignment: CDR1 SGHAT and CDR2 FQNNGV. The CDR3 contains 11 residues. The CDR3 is CASSLPPGYTF. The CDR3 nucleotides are TGTGCCAGCAGCTTACCTCCGGGCTACACCTTC.

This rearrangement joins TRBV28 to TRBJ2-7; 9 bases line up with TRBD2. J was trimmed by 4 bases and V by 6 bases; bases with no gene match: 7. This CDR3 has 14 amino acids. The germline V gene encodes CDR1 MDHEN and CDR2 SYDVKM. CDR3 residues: CASSLAGARYEQYF. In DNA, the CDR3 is TGTGCCAGCAGCTTAGCGGGAGCAAGATACGAGCAGTACTTC. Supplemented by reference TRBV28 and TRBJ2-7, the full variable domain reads DVKVTQSSRYLVKRTGEKVFLECVQDMDHENMFWYRQDPGLGLRLIYFSYDVKMKEKGDIPEGYSVSREKKERFSLILESASTNQTSMYLCASSLAGARYEQYFGPGTRLTVT.

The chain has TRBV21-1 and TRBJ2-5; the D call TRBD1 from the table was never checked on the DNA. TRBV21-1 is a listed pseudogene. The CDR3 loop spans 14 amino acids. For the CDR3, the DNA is TGTGCCACCCTACCACAGGGGGCTAAAGAGACCCAGTACTTC. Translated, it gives CATLPQGAKETQYF.

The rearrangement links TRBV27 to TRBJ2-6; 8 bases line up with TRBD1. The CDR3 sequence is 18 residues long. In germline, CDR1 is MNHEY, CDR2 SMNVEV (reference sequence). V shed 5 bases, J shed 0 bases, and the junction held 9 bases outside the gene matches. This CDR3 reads CASSPARQGYSGANVLTF. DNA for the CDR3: TGTGCCAGCAGTCCCGCTAGACAGGGGTACTCTGGGGCCAACGTCCTGACTTTC.

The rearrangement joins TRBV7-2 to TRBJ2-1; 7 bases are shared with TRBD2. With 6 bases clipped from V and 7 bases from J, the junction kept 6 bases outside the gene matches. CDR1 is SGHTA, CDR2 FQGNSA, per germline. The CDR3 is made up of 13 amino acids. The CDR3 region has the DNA TGTGCCAGCAGACGGGCGGGAGTAAATGAGCAGTTCTTC. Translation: CASRRAGVNEQFF.

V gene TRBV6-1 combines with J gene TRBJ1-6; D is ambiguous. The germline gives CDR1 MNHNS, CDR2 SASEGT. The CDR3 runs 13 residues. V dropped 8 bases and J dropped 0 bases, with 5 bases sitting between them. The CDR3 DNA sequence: TGTGCCAGCCCCAGCTCCTATAATTCACCCCTCCACTTT. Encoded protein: CASPSSYNSPLHF.

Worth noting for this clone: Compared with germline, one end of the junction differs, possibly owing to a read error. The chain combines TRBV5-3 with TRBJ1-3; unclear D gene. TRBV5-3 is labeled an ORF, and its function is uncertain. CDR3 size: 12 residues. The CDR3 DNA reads TGTGCCAGCAGCTTGTTGGGAAACACCATATATTTT. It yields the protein CASSLLGNTIYF.

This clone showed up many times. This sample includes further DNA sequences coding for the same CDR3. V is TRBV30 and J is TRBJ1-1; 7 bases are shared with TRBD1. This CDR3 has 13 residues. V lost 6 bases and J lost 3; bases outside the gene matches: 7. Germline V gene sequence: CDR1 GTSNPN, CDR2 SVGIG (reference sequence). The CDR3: CACSDRAYTEAFF. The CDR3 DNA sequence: TGTGCCTGTAGCGACAGGGCCTACACTGAAGCTTTCTTT.

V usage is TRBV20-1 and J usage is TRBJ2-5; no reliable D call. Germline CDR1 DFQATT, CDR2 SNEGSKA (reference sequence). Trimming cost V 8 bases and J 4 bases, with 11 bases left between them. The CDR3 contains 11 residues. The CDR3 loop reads CSSWGGETQYF. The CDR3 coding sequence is TGCAGTTCTTGGGGTGGAGAGACCCAGTACTTC.

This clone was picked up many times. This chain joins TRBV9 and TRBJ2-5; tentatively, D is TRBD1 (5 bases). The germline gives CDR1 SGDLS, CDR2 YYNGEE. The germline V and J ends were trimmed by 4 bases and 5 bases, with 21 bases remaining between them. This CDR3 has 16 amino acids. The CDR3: CASSPRQYLLGETQYF. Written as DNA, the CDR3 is TGTGCCAGCAGCCCGCGACAGTACCTTCTCGGGGAGACCCAGTACTTC. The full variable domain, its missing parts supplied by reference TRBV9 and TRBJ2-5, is DSGVTQTPKHLITATGQRVTLRCSPRSGDLSVYWYQQSLDQGLQFLIQYYNGEERAKGNILERFSAQQFPDLHSELNLSSLELGDSALYFCASSPRQYLLGETQYFGPGTRLLVL.

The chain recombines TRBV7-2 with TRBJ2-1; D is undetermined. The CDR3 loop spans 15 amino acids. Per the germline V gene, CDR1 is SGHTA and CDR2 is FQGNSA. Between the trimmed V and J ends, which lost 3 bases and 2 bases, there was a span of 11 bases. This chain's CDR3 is CASSFDAVPYNEQFF. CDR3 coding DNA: TGTGCCAGCAGCTTTGACGCGGTACCCTACAATGAGCAGTTCTTC.

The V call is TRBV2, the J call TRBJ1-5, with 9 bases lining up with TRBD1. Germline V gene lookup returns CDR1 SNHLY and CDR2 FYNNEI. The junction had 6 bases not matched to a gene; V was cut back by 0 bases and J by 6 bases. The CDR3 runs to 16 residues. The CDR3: CASSEALGQGSQPQHF. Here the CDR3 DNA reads TGTGCCAGCAGTGAAGCGCTGGGACAGGGCTCTCAGCCCCAGCATTTT.

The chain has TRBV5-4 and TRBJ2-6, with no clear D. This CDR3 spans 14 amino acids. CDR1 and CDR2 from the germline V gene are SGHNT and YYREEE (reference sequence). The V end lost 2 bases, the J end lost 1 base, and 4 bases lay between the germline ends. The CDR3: CASSFPSGANVLTF. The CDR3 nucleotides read TGTGCCAGCAGCTTTCCATCTGGGGCCAACGTCCTGACTTTC.

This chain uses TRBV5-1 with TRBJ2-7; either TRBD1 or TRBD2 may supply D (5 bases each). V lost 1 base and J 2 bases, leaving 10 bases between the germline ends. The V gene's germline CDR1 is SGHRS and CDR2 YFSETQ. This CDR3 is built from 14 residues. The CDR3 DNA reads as TGCGCCAGCAGCTTGTTGGGACCCGCCTACGAGCAGTACTTC. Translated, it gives CASSLLGPAYEQYF.

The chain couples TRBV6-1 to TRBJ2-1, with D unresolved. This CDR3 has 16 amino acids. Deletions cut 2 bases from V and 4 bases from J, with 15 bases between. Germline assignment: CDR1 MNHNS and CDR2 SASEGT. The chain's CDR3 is CASSEFRQPPYNEQFF. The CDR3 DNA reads TGTGCCAGCAGTGAATTTCGACAACCCCCTTACAATGAGCAGTTCTTC.